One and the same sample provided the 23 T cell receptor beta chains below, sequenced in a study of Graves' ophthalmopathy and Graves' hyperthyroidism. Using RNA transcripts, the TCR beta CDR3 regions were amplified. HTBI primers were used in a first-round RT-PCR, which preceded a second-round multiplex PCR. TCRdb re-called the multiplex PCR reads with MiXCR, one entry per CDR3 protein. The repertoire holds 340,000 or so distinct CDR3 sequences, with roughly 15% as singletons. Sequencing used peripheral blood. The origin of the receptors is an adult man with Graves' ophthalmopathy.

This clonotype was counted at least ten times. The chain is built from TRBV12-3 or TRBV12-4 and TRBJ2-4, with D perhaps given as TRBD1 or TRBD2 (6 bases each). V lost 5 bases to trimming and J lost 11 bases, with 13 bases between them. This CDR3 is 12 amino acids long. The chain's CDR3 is CASSPEGGFQYF. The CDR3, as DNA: TGTGCCAGCAGTCCCGAGGGGGGATTTCAGTACTTC.

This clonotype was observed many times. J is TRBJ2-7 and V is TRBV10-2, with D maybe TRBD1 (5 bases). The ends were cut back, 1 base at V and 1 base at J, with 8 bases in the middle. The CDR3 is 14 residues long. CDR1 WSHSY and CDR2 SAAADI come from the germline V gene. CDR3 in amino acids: CASSELGVSYEQYF. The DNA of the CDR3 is TGCGCCAGCAGTGAGTTAGGGGTATCCTACGAGCAGTACTTC.

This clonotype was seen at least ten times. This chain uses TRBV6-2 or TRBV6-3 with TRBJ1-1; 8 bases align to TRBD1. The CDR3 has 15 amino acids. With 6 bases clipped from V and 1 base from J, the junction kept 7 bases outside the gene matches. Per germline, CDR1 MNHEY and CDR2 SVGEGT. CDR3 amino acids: CASSRTGTGNTEAFF. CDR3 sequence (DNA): TGTGCCAGCAGCCGAACTGGGACAGGGAACACTGAAGCTTTCTTT.

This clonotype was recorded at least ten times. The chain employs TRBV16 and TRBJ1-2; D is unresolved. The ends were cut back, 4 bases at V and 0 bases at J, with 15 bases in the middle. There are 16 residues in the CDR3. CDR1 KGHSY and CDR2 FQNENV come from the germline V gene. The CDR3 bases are TGTGCCAGCAGCCTACCCTCGGGAGAAGCTAACTATGGCTACACCTTC. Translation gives CASSLPSGEANYGYTF.

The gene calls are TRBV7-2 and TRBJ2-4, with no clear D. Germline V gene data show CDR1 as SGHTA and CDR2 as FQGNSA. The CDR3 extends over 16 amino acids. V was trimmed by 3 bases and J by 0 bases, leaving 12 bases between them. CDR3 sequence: CASSFDILLAKNIQYF. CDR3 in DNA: TGTGCCAGCAGCTTTGACATCCTATTAGCCAAAAACATTCAGTACTTC.

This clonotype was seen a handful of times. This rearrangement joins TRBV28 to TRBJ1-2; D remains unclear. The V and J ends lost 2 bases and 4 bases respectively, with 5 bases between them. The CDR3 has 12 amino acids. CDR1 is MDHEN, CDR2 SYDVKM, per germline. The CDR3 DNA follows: TGTGCCAGCAGTTTACAGACCTATGGCTACACCTTC. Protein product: CASSLQTYGYTF.

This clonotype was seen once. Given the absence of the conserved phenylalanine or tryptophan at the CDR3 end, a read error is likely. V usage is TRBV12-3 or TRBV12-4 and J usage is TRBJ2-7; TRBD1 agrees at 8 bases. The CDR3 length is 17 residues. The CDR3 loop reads CASSLETYRDRRYGQYL. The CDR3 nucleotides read TGTGCCAGCAGTCTTGAAACCTATCGGGACAGGAGATACGGGCAGTACCTC.

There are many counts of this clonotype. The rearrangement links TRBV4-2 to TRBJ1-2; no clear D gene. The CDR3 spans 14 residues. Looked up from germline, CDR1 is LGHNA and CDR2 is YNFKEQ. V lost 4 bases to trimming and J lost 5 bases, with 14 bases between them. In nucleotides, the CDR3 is TGTGCCAGCAGCCTAGTGACGCAATCATATGGCTACACCTTC. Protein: CASSLVTQSYGYTF.

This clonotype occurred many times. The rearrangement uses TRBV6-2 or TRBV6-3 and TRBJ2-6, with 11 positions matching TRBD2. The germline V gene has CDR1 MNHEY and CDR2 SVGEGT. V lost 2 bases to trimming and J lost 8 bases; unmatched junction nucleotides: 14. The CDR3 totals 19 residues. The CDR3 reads CASSYRRTSGGSPSNVLTF. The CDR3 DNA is TGTGCCAGCAGTTACCGTCGTACTAGCGGGGGAAGCCCCTCCAACGTCCTGACTTTC.

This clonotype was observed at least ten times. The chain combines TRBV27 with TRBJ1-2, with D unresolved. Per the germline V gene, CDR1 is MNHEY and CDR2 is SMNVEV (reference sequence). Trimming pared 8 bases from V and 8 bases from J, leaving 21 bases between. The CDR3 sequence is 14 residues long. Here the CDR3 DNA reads TGTGCCAGCGGCTTTGTCATGGGTCCGGACGGCTACACCTTC. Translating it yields CASGFVMGPDGYTF.

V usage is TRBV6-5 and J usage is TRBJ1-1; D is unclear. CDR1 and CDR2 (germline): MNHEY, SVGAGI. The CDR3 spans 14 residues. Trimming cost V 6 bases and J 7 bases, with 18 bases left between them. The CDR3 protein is CASRDSLGLVEAFF. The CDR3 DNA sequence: TGTGCCAGCAGAGACTCATTGGGCTTGGTTGAAGCTTTCTTT.

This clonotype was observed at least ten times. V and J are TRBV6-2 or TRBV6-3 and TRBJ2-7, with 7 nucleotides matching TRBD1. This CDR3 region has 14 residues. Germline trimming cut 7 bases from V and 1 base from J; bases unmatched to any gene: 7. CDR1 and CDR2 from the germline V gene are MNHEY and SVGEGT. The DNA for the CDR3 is TGTGCCAGCACCTGGACAGGCCTATCCTACGAGCAGTACTTC. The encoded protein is CASTWTGLSYEQYF.

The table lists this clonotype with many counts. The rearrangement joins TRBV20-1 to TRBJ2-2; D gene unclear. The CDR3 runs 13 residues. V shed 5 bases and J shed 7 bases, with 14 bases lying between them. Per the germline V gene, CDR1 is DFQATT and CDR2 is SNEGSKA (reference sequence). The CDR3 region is CSAGTVPVGELFF. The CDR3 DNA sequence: TGCAGTGCTGGTACGGTCCCGGTCGGGGAGCTGTTTTTT.

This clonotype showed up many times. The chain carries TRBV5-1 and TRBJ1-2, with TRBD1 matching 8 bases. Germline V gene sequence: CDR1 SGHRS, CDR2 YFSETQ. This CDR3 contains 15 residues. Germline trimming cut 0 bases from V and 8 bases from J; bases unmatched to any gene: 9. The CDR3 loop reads CASSLAQGAGRGYTF. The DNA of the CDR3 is TGCGCCAGCAGCTTGGCGCAGGGGGCCGGTAGGGGCTACACCTTC.

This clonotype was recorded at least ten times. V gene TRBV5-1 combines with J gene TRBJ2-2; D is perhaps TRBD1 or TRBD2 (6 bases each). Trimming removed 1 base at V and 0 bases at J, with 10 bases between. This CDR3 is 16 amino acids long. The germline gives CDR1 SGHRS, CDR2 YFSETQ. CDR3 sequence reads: CASSLTGAANTGELFF. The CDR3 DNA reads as TGCGCCAGCAGCTTGACGGGGGCCGCGAACACCGGGGAGCTGTTTTTT.

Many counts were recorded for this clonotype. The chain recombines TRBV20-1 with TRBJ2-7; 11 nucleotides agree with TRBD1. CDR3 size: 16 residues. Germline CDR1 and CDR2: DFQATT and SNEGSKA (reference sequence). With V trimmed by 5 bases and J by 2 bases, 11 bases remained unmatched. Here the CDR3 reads CSAHLARGQGAYEQYF. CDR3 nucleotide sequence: TGCAGTGCTCACCTAGCGCGGGGACAGGGGGCCTACGAGCAGTACTTC.

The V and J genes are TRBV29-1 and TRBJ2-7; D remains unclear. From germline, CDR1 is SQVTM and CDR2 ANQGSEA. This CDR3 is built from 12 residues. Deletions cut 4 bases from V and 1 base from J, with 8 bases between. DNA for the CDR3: TGCAGCGTTGGTGACCCGTCCTACGAGCAGTACTTC. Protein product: CSVGDPSYEQYF.

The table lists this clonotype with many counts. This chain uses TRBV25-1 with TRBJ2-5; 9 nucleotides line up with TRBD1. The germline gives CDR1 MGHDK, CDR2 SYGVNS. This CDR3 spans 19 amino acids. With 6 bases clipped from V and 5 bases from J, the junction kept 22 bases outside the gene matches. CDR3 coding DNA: TGTGCCAGCAGCCCCCCCCGAGGGACAGGGTTTGCGGCGGGGGAGACCCAGTACTTC. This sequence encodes CASSPPRGTGFAAGETQYF.

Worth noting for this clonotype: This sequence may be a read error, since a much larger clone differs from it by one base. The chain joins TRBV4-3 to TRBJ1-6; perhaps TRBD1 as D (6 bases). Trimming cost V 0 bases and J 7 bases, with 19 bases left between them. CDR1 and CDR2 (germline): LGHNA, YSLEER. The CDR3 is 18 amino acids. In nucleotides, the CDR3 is TGCGCCAGCAGCCAAGATCCCGGGACACACCAGGGGAATTCACCCCTCCACTTT. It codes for CASSQDPGTHQGNSPLHF.

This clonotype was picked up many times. The DNA for the CDR3 is TGCAGTGCTTACCGGGATACATATGGCTACACCTTC. It specifies CSAYRDTYGYTF. The rearrangement joins TRBV20-1 to TRBJ1-2; D ambiguous. The CDR3 runs 12 residues. Trimming removed 5 bases at V and 5 bases at J, with 12 bases between. Looked up from germline, CDR1 is DFQATT and CDR2 is SNEGSKA (reference sequence).

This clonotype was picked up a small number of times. The CDR3, as DNA: TGTGCCAGCAGTTTATTCGGACAGCCGAGTTATGGCTACACCTTC. Encoded protein: CASSLFGQPSYGYTF. The chain uses TRBV28 and TRBJ1-2, with D possibly being TRBD1 (6 bases). The ends were cut back, 1 base at V and 5 bases at J, with 14 bases in the middle. The CDR3 spans 15 residues. The germline CDR1 and CDR2 sequences are MDHEN and SYDVKM.

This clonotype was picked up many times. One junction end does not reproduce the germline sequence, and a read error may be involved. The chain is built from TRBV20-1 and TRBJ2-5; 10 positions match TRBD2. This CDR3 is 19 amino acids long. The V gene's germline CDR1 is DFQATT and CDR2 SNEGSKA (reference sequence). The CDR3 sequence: CSAREWGRLAGVERETQYF. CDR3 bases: TGCAGTGCCAGAGAGTGGGGGAGGCTAGCGGGAGTGGAAAGGGAGACCCAGTACTTC.

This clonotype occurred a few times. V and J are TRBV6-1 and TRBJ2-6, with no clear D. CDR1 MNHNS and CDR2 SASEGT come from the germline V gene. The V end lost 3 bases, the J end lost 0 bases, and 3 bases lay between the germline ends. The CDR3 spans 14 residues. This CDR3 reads CASSDNSGANVLTF. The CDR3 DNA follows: TGTGCCAGCAGTGACAACTCTGGGGCCAACGTCCTGACTTTC.